The rows below give T cell receptor beta chains drawn from one sample of a study of cytomegalovirus exposure and HLA in healthy donors. Measured with immunoSEQ multiplex PCR; TCRdb has only the in-frame clones, and not every one. The sample includes approximately 130,000 clones, roughly 73% of them seen just once. Sequenced: PBMCs. These receptors were collected from a male donor in good health and CMV-seronegative. The CDR3 runs from the conserved cysteine through the conserved F or W. The D gene is left open where the match is weak. Where a row states a size, it is once, few, many or the class of an expanded clone; other rows omit it.

>TRBV2|TRBJ1-2|TRBD1|-
TGTGCCAGCAAGACAGGGCTCACTAACTATGGCTACACCTTC
CASKTGLTNYGYTF
>TRBV9|TRBJ1-2|-|-
TGTGCCAGCAGCGTAGGGGAACGGGGGGTCAATGGCTACACCTTC
CASSVGERGVNGYTF
>TRBV19|TRBJ1-5|-|once
TGTGCCACCCAAGACACCAATCAGCCCCAGCATTTT
CATQDTNQPQHF
>TRBV7-3|TRBJ2-2|TRBD1|-
TGTGCCAGCAGCTCCGGACAGGGGGCGAACGGGGAGCTGTTTTTT
CASSSGQGANGELFF
>TRBV30|TRBJ1-1|-|-
TGTGCCTGGAGTCTAGGGGGATCCACTGAAGCTTTCTTT
CAWSLGGSTEAFF
>TRBV27|TRBJ2-7|TRBD1|once
TGTGCCAGCAGCCCCCCGGGTCAGGGGGCATTCGAGCAGTACTTC
CASSPPGQGAFEQYF
>TRBV2|TRBJ2-7|TRBD1|once
TGTGCCAGCTGCGAGGACAGGGGCCACGAGCAGTACTTC
CASCEDRGHEQYF
>TRBV9|TRBJ1-4|-|-
TGTGCCAGCAGCGTCGACAGCGGGTCGGGCGAAAAACTGTTTTTT
CASSVDSGSGEKLFF
>TRBV11-2|TRBJ2-5|TRBD2|-
TGTGCCAGCAGCTTAAACCGGCGGGGGGTCCAAGAGACCCAGTACTTC
CASSLNRRGVQETQYF
>TRBV2|TRBJ1-2|-|-
TGTGCCAGCAGTGGGTACAGTGGGGGGGGCTACACCTTC
CASSGYSGGGYTF
>TRBV9|TRBJ1-3|-|-
TGTGCCAGCAGCGTAGCTGGTGACAGAACCCCCGGAAACACCATATATTTT
CASSVAGDRTPGNTIYF
>TRBV4-3|TRBJ2-1|TRBD2|-
TGCGCCAGCAGCCAAGAACGGCGGGGGAGAAATGAGCAGTTCTTC
CASSQERRGRNEQFF
>TRBV9|TRBJ2-7|TRBD2|-
TGTGCCAGCAGCGTAGACGGGGGGATCTCCTACGAGCAGTACTTC
CASSVDGGISYEQYF
>TRBV5-6|TRBJ2-7|TRBD1|-
TGTGCCAGCAGCTCAACGGGACAGAACTACGAGCAGTACTTC
CASSSTGQNYEQYF
>TRBV11-3|TRBJ2-5|-|-
TGTGCCAGCAGCCCACTGGACAGTCTGGGGGAAGAGACCCAGTACTTC
CASSPLDSLGEETQYF
>TRBV19|TRBJ1-1|-|once
TGTGCCAGTGGTTCGAGGCAGGTGGGAGAAATGACTGAAGCTTTCTTT
CASGSRQVGEMTEAFF
>TRBV13|TRBJ1-1|-|-
TGTGCCAGCAGCTTCCCACAGGGAGAGAACACTGAAGCTTTCTTT
CASSFPQGENTEAFF
>TRBV7-8|TRBJ1-2|TRBD1|-
TGTGCCAGCAGCTTAGCGACAGGGGATGGCTACACCTTC
CASSLATGDGYTF
>TRBV10-3|TRBJ2-1|TRBD2|-
TGTGCCATCAGTCAAGCGGGGGGAACGGATGAGCAGTTCTTC
CAISQAGGTDEQFF
>TRBV4-3|TRBJ2-5|TRBD2|-
TGCGCCAGCAGCCAAGTCGGCAGCGGGGGTGGGCAAGAGACCCAGTACTTC
CASSQVGSGGGQETQYF
>TRBV4-3|TRBJ2-1|TRBD1|-
TGCGCCAGCAGCCACCCAAACAGGGGCGGCAATGAGCAGTTCTTC
CASSHPNRGGNEQFF
>TRBV6-6|TRBJ1-1|-|once
TGTGCCAGCAGGGGAGGGGCTGCGAACACTGAAGCTTTCTTT
CASRGGAANTEAFF
>TRBV18|TRBJ2-5|-|-
TGTGCCAGCTCGCGGGGACAGATCCAAGAGACCCAGTACTTC
CASSRGQIQETQYF
>TRBV7-2|TRBJ1-2|TRBD1|-
TGTGCCAGCAGCCTGGGACAGTCTTACTATGGCTACACCTTC
CASSLGQSYYGYTF